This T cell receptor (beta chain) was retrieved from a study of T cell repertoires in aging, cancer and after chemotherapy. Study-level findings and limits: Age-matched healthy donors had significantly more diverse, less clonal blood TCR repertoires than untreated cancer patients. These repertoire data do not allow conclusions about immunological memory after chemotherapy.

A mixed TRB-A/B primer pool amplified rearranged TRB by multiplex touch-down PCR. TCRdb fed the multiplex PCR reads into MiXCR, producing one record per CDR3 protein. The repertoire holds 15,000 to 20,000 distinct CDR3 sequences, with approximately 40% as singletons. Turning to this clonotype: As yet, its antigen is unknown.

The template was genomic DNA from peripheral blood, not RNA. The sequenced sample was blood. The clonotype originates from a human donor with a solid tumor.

CDR3 sequence reads: CASSLGGTSTDTQYF. For the CDR3, the DNA is TGCGCCAGCAGCTTGGGGGGGACTAGCACAGATACGCAGTATTTT. This chain uses TRBV5-1 with TRBJ2-3; D possibly corresponds to TRBD2 (6 bases). CDR3 length: 15 residues. Trimming removed 0 bases from V and 0 bases from J, with 8 bases in between. The germline V gene has CDR1 SGHRS and CDR2 YFSETQ.